The next 20 T cell receptor beta chains were all read from a single sample in a study of cytomegalovirus exposure and HLA in healthy donors (dated by TCRdb to about 2017). The library was generated by the immunoSEQ multiplex PCR assay. For the multiplex PCR, a mixture combining 60 forward primers for TCR Vbeta segments and 13 reverse primers for TCR Jbeta segments was used. TCRdb limited this immuneACCESS table to in-frame rearrangements with V and J called. A share of clones is missing; checked studies link under half to unresolved V genes, and the rest is unexplained. The table for this sample lists about 160,000 clones; just over 75% of them were counted only once. 0.95% to 1.1% of the sample belongs to the ten largest clones. The specimen was PBMCs. The receptors here all came from a woman between 40 and 50 years old in good health and CMV-seronegative.

This clone was counted only a few times. In DNA, the CDR3 is TGTGCCAGCAGTGAAGGGGGAGTGGATAACACTGAAGCTTTCTTT. Translation gives CASSEGGVDNTEAFF. This rearrangement joins TRBV6-1 to TRBJ1-1, with D uncertain. Germline CDR1 reads MNHNS; CDR2 reads SASEGT. The CDR3 length is 15 residues. Trimming shortened V by 1 base and J by 2 bases, and 11 bases separated the two germline ends.

This clone was detected only once. This chain joins TRBV7-9 and TRBJ2-5; 10 bases map to TRBD1. The CDR3 consists of 13 residues. Germline CDR1 SEHNR, CDR2 FQNEAQ (reference sequence). V lost 11 bases to trimming and J lost 4 bases; unmatched junction nucleotides: 7. The CDR3 DNA reads as TGTGCCGTACGACAGGGGGCTGGAGAGACCCAGTACTTC. This gives the protein CAVRQGAGETQYF. Supplemented by reference TRBV7-9 and TRBJ2-5, the full variable domain reads DTGVSQNPRHKITKRGQNVTFRCDPISEHNRLYWYRQTLGQGPEFLTYFQNEAQLEKSRLLSDRFSAERPKGSFSTLEIQRTEQGDSAMYLCAVRQGAGETQYFGPGTRLLVL.

J is TRBJ2-7 and V is TRBV30; TRBD2 is a possible D gene (7 bases). The CDR3 extends over 14 amino acids. Trimming removed 7 bases from V and 4 bases from J, with 20 bases in between. Germline loops: CDR1 GTSNPN, CDR2 SVGIG (reference sequence). The CDR3 protein is CASSEGGAGYEQYF. Here the CDR3 DNA reads TGTGCCTCCTCCGAGGGGGGGGCGGGATACGAGCAGTACTTC.

The chain employs TRBV19 and TRBJ2-3; 7 nucleotides align to TRBD2. The V segment lost 5 bases and the J segment 5 bases; nucleotides outside the gene matches: 10. Per germline, CDR1 LNHDA and CDR2 SQIVND (reference sequence). The CDR3 has 15 residues. CDR3 bases: TGTGCCAGTAGTCCTTCGGCGGGAGCAAGAGATACGCAGTATTTT. Its translation is CASSPSAGARDTQYF. The variable domain in full, with the rest retrieved from reference TRBV19 and TRBJ2-3, is DGGITQSPKYLFRKEGQNVTLSCEQNLNHDAMYWYRQDPGQGLRLIYYSQIVNDFQKGDIAEGYSVSREKKESFPLTVTSAQKNPTAFYLCASSPSAGARDTQYFGPGTRLTVL.

The chain has TRBV27 and TRBJ2-5; 7 bases are a match to TRBD1. This CDR3 has 13 residues. Trimming took 3 bases from V and 5 from J; bases not matched to a gene: 3. Germline V gene sequence: CDR1 MNHEY, CDR2 SMNVEV (reference sequence). DNA for the CDR3: TGTGCCAGCAGTTTGACAGGGATGGAGACCCAGTACTTC. Residues: CASSLTGMETQYF.

The chain employs TRBV6-5 and TRBJ1-5; D not certain. Germline CDR1 MNHEY, CDR2 SVGAGI. Deletions cut 2 bases from V and 5 bases from J, with 10 bases between. This CDR3 contains 14 residues. CDR3 in DNA: TGTGCCAGCAGTTACGGTGGGCCCGATCAGCCCCAGCATTTT. This translates into CASSYGGPDQPQHF.

The V gene is TRBV19, the J gene TRBJ2-5; possibly TRBD1 for D (5 bases). V was shortened by 4 bases and J by 7 bases, with 13 bases between the two germline ends. There are 13 residues in the CDR3. Germline values: CDR1 LNHDA, CDR2 SQIVND (reference sequence). The CDR3 region has the DNA TGTGCCAGTAGTACGACAGAAAGAGCGACCCAGTACTTC. It yields the protein CASSTTERATQYF.

As for this clone: Different DNA sequences within this sample yield the same CDR3. V usage is TRBV7-6 and J usage is TRBJ2-7, with 7 bases aligning to TRBD2. Germline loops: CDR1 SGHVS, CDR2 FNYEAQ. CDR3 length equals 13 residues. After removal of 5 bases from V and 5 bases from J, the junction contained 6 bases not matched to a gene. For the CDR3, the DNA is TGTGCCAGCAGCCCACGTCGGGAGGACGAGCAGTACTTC. As protein: CASSPRREDEQYF.

This chain links TRBV6-1 with TRBJ2-7, with D possibly matching TRBD2 (5 bases). Trimming took 3 bases from V and 11 from J, leaving 14 bases between them. Germline CDR1 reads MNHNS; CDR2 reads SASEGT. The CDR3 totals 12 residues. The DNA of the CDR3 is TGTGCCAGCAGTGAGGCGGGCCAGAGGGAGTACTTC. Protein: CASSEAGQREYF.

The chain combines TRBV5-1 with TRBJ1-2; D may be TRBD1 (5 bases). This CDR3 has 13 amino acids. Germline V lookup: CDR1 SGHRS, CDR2 YFSETQ. The V end was cut by 0 bases, the J end by 8 bases, with 11 bases between. The CDR3 DNA reads TGCGCCAGCAGCTTGGATACAGGCAACGGCTACACCTTC. Translation gives CASSLDTGNGYTF.

The chain is built from TRBV11-2 and TRBJ1-1, with D uncertain. Trimming cost V 1 base and J 0 bases, with 6 bases left between them. The V gene's germline CDR1 is SGHAT and CDR2 FQNNGV. The CDR3 has 14 amino acids. CDR3 in amino acids: CASSLGRMNTEAFF. CDR3 nucleotides: TGTGCCAGCAGCTTAGGGAGGATGAACACTGAAGCTTTCTTT.

This chain links TRBV2 with TRBJ1-2; D ambiguous. Trimming pared 2 bases from V and 7 bases from J, leaving 17 bases between. Germline-derived CDR1 and CDR2 are SNHLY and FYNNEI. The CDR3 length is 15 residues. As DNA, the CDR3 is TGTGCCAGCAGTGAACCCTTTGAAACAGCTGCTGGCTACACCTTC. Protein product: CASSEPFETAAGYTF.

V is TRBV6-6 and J is TRBJ2-5, with D possibly matching TRBD2 (6 bases). Trimming shortened V by 7 bases and J by 0 bases, and 18 bases separated the two germline ends. The germline gives CDR1 MNHNY, CDR2 SVGAGI (reference sequence). The CDR3 is made up of 16 amino acids. The CDR3 spells CASIHGLAEYQETQYF. CDR3 bases: TGTGCCAGCATCCACGGGTTAGCGGAGTACCAAGAGACCCAGTACTTC.

The rearrangement joins TRBV2 to TRBJ2-2, with TRBD2 as a possible D gene (6 bases). The germline V gene has CDR1 SNHLY and CDR2 FYNNEI. The CDR3 runs 15 residues. Trimming took off 7 bases at V and 5 bases at J, with 17 bases between the two ends. CDR3: CASNRGTLRTGELFF. The CDR3 DNA is TGTGCCAGCAACCGCGGGACCTTGAGGACCGGGGAGCTGTTTTTT.

The CDR3 DNA is TGTGCCAGCAGTGTTCTGACTGAAGCTTTCTTT. Amino acid sequence: CASSVLTEAFF. J is TRBJ1-1 and V is TRBV28; D not resolved. Germline V lookup: CDR1 MDHEN, CDR2 SYDVKM. This CDR3 comprises 11 residues. The V and J ends lost 5 bases and 5 bases respectively, with 6 bases between them.

This clone came up a few times. The genes are TRBV6-1 and TRBJ2-7; weak D call: TRBD2 (6 bases). Germline V gene sequence: CDR1 MNHNS, CDR2 SASEGT. This CDR3 contains 16 residues. The V gene lost 0 bases and the J gene lost 0 bases, with 12 bases spanning the gap. This chain's CDR3 is CASSEAPGGTSYEQYF. CDR3 DNA: TGTGCCAGCAGTGAAGCCCCCGGCGGGACCTCCTACGAGCAGTACTTC.

The rearrangement joins TRBV27 to TRBJ2-3, with a weak D call TRBD1 (6 bases). Germline V gene sequence: CDR1 MNHEY, CDR2 SMNVEV (reference sequence). CDR3 length: 15 amino acids. Trimming cost V 6 bases and J 5 bases, with 18 bases left between them. The CDR3 DNA reads as TGTGCCAGCAGCCCCGGGACACTCCCCCGAGATACGCAGTATTTT. Protein product: CASSPGTLPRDTQYF.

In this sample, this clone turned up a few times. The rearrangement links TRBV5-3 to TRBJ2-7, with a tentative D call TRBD1 (5 bases). TRBV5-3 is assigned to the ORF class and has an uncertain function. V was trimmed by 0 bases and J by 2 bases, leaving 9 bases between them. The CDR3 contains 14 residues. CDR3 coding DNA: TGTGCCAGAAGCTTGGACAGGAACCCCTACGAGCAGTACTTC. This translates into CARSLDRNPYEQYF.

The chain recombines TRBV5-1 with TRBJ1-1; maybe TRBD1 (6 bases). This CDR3 contains 14 residues. CDR1 and CDR2 (germline): SGHRS, YFSETQ. Between the trimmed V and J ends, which lost 0 bases and 9 bases, there was a span of 15 bases. Here the CDR3 reads CASSLGTGLKQAFF. In nucleotides, the CDR3 is TGCGCCAGCAGCTTGGGTACAGGGCTGAAGCAAGCTTTCTTT.

This chain links TRBV6-6 with TRBJ1-4; D is possibly TRBD1 (6 bases). V was clipped by 4 bases and J by 4 bases, with 13 bases between them. This CDR3 region has 15 residues. Germline values: CDR1 MNHNY, CDR2 SVGAGI (reference sequence). CDR3 region: CASSSPGADNEKLFF. The CDR3 DNA is TGTGCCAGCAGTTCCCCAGGGGCGGATAATGAAAAACTGTTTTTT.